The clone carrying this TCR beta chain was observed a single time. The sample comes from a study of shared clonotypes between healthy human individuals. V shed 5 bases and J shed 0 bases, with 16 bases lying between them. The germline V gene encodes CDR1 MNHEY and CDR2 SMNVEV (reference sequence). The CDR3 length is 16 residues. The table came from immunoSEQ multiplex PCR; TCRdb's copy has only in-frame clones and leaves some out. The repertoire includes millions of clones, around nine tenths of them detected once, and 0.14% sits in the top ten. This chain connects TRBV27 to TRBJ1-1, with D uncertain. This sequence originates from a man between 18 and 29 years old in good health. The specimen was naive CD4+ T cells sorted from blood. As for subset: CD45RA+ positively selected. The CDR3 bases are TGTGCCAGCAGTAAGGCCCTCTACACTATGAACACTGAAGCTTTCTTT. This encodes CASSKALYTMNTEAFF.